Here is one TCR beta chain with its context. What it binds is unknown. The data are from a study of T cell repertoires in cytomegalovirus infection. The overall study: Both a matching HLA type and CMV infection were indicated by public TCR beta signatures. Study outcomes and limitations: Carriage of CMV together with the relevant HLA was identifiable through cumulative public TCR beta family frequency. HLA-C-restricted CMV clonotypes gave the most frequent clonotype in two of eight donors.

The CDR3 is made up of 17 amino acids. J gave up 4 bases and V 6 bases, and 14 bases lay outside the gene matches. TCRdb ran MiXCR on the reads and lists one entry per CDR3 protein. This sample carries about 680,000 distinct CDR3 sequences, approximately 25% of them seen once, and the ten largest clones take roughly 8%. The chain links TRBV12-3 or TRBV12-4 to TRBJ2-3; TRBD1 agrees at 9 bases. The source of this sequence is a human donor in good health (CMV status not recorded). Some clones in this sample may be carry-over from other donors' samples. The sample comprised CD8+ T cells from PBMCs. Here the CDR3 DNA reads TGTGCCAGCAGACTCGAAGCACAGGGGGCGAAATCAGATACGCAGTATTTT. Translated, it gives CASRLEAQGAKSDTQYF.